These T cell receptor beta chains were read from a single sample in a study of T cell responses to AZD1222 COVID-19 vaccine. The assay was immunoSEQ multiplex PCR, and TCRdb's table has in-frame clones only and misses some. The data show about 130,000 clones, 88% seen once. Sequencing used peripheral blood, obtained on day 0 of MenACWY control vaccination. The receptors were gathered from an adult in good health. CDR3s leave out the opening cysteine and the closing phenylalanine or tryptophan.

v_call	j_call	cdr3_aa
TRBV6-5	TRBJ2-2	ASRQTGGVGELF
TRBV4-1	TRBJ1-2	ASSQQGLAYGYT
TRBV6-5	TRBJ2-1	ASSYSPSGSHEQF
TRBV5-6	TRBJ2-3	ASSLATTTDTQY
TRBV9	TRBJ2-1	ASSPGLAGIYNEQF
TRBV11-1	TRBJ2-7	ASLGTGLPYEQY
TRBV2	TRBJ1-4	ASSAVGSTTNEKLF
TRBV10-2	TRBJ1-5	ASSDWGYSNQPQH
TRBV9	TRBJ1-1	ASSVDGAQGTEAF
TRBV19	TRBJ1-1	ASGTVQNTEAF
TRBV9	TRBJ2-2	ASSVAGTGVTGELF
TRBV7-3	TRBJ2-5	ASSLIRGAGETQY
TRBV5-1	TRBJ1-2	ASSLTVHRDYGYT
TRBV5-5	TRBJ2-1	ASSLGLAGGMNEQF
TRBV19	TRBJ2-1	ASSPGQMVNEQF
TRBV9	TRBJ1-5	ASSSQGYQPQH
TRBV11-2	TRBJ1-6	ASSLDGGRGTPLH
TRBV9	TRBJ1-6	ASSVADRGPNNSPLH
TRBV4-2	TRBJ2-7	ASSQSAGAPLSEQY
TRBV14	TRBJ2-1	ASSKQGSNEQF
TRBV19	TRBJ1-1	ASRPLYMNTEAF
TRBV11-2	TRBJ2-3	ASSLGGADTQY
TRBV28	TRBJ2-5	ASMTGGLKTQY
TRBV5-1	TRBJ1-3	ASSLADRGGGNTIY
TRBV23-1	TRBJ1-3	ASSPANTIY